Presented here are 20 T cell receptor beta chains from one specimen sequenced in a study of OX40 agonist ivuxolimab in advanced cancers. The assay was immunoSEQ multiplex PCR, and TCRdb's table has in-frame clones only and misses some. The sample lists around 54,000 clones, roughly 90% occurring once. Sample: CD4+ or CD8+ T cells sorted from blood, taken in a trial of the OX40 agonist ivuxolimab. The receptors here all came from an adult with an advanced solid tumor such as melanoma, head and neck, liver or kidney cancer.

This chain joins TRBV9 and TRBJ1-2; tentative D call: TRBD1 (6 bases). The V gene lost 6 bases and the J gene lost 5 bases, with 14 bases spanning the gap. The CDR3 is made up of 13 amino acids. Germline V CDR1 and CDR2: SGDLS, YYNGEE. DNA of the CDR3: TGTGCCAGCAAGTCGGCAGGGGTTTATGGCTACACCTTC. Protein sequence: CASKSAGVYGYTF.

In this sample, this clone turned up once. The V call is TRBV19, the J call TRBJ2-6; the D is unclear. The CDR3 loop spans 18 amino acids. The V gene's germline CDR1 is LNHDA and CDR2 SQIVND (reference sequence). Trimming left V 0 bases short and J 0 bases short, with 12 bases between. CDR3 nucleotides: TGTGCCAGTAGTATAGAACTGATAATATACTCTGGGGCCAACGTCCTGACTTTC. Protein sequence: CASSIELIIYSGANVLTF.

This chain joins TRBV27 and TRBJ2-1, with D unclear. CDR1 is MNHEY and CDR2 is SMNVEV in the germline V gene (reference sequence). This CDR3 comprises 11 residues. V lost 5 bases and J lost 7, with 6 bases in between. The CDR3 DNA sequence: TGTGCCAGCAGTCTTCGGAATGAGCAGTTCTTC. This sequence encodes CASSLRNEQFF.

The chain combines TRBV7-9 with TRBJ2-5; the match to TRBD1 covers 7 bases. The CDR3 spans 13 residues. The V gene's germline CDR1 is SEHNR and CDR2 FQNEAQ (reference sequence). V lost 4 bases and J lost 4; bases outside the gene matches: 3. CDR3 coding DNA: TGTGCCAGCAGCTCCGACAGGGCAGAGACCCAGTACTTC. Protein sequence: CASSSDRAETQYF.

This chain connects TRBV11-2 to TRBJ2-7, with 7 bases aligning to TRBD2. CDR1 SGHAT and CDR2 FQNNGV come from the germline V gene. Losses at the gene ends were 7 bases for V and 3 bases for J; bases not matched to a gene: 12. This CDR3 has 15 residues. The CDR3 coding sequence is TGTGCCAGCACGTCGGGGGGTAGCGGCAACTACGAGCAGTACTTC. It codes for CASTSGGSGNYEQYF.

The rearrangement links TRBV15 to TRBJ2-7; D gene uncertain. The CDR3 has 15 residues. Germline CDR1 LNHNV, CDR2 YYDKDF (reference sequence). The V end was cut by 1 base, the J end by 0 bases, with 10 bases between. The CDR3 loop is CATSRAHVYSYEQYF. As DNA, the CDR3 is TGTGCCACCAGCAGAGCGCACGTCTACTCCTACGAGCAGTACTTC.

This rearrangement joins TRBV6-5 to TRBJ2-1; D gene uncertain. Per germline, CDR1 MNHEY and CDR2 SVGAGI. This CDR3 is built from 11 residues. Trimming stripped 0 bases from V and 9 bases from J, with 3 bases between. CDR3 bases: TGTGCCAGCAGTTACTCCACTGAGCAGTTCTTC. Its translation: CASSYSTEQFF.

The chain combines TRBV4-3 with TRBJ1-3; D gene ambiguous. Germline-derived CDR1 and CDR2 are LGHNA and YSLEER. The CDR3 spans 13 residues. V gave up 0 bases and J gave up 4 bases, with 4 bases separating them. The CDR3 region has the DNA TGCGCCAGCAGCCAAGACGAGGGAAACACCATATATTTT. Translation: CASSQDEGNTIYF.

This chain uses TRBV9 with TRBJ2-1; perhaps D is TRBD1 or TRBD2 (6 bases each). The CDR3 is 16 residues long. Germline assignment: CDR1 SGDLS and CDR2 YYNGEE. The V end was cut by 3 bases, the J end by 0 bases, with 13 bases between. The CDR3 DNA sequence: TGTGCCAGCAGCGACAGGGCGGGAAGCTCCTACAATGAGCAGTTCTTC. Amino acids: CASSDRAGSSYNEQFF.

V gene TRBV7-6 combines with J gene TRBJ1-2; D is perhaps TRBD1 (5 bases). The germline CDR1 and CDR2 sequences are SGHVS and FNYEAQ. The V end was cut by 5 bases, the J end by 3 bases, with 16 bases between. This CDR3 is 15 amino acids long. The DNA for the CDR3 is TGTGCCAGCAGCGCATACAAGGGGCAGGACTATGGCTACACCTTC. This sequence encodes CASSAYKGQDYGYTF.

The chain is built from TRBV7-8 and TRBJ2-1; 8 bases match TRBD2. Germline trimming cut 9 bases from V and 10 bases from J; bases unmatched to any gene: 17. This CDR3 has 15 residues. CDR1 is SGHVS and CDR2 is FQNEAQ in the germline V gene. The CDR3 DNA is TGTGCCAGTGCTCCCCTGCCCGGGAGGGAACCGGAGCAGTTCTTC. This sequence encodes CASAPLPGREPEQFF.

This clone has a single count. The chain combines TRBV14 with TRBJ2-3, with D maybe TRBD1 (6 bases). Germline CDR1 is SGHDN and CDR2 is FVKESK. The V and J ends lost 4 bases and 5 bases respectively, with 10 bases between them. The CDR3 sequence is 13 residues long. The CDR3 sequence is CASSLQGKDTQYF. CDR3 sequence (DNA): TGTGCCAGCAGCCTACAGGGAAAAGATACGCAGTATTTT.

For the CDR3, the DNA is TGTGCCAGCAGTTTTGGGTTTCTCGGGGGTTTAGAGACCCAGTACTTC. Amino acid sequence: CASSFGFLGGLETQYF. The chain employs TRBV27 and TRBJ2-5; a possible D gene is TRBD2 (6 bases). V was trimmed by 3 bases and J by 4 bases, leaving 18 bases between them. The CDR3 covers 16 residues. CDR1 is MNHEY, CDR2 SMNVEV, per germline (reference sequence).

The chain joins TRBV4-3 to TRBJ2-2, with TRBD1 identical over 7 bases. Trimming took 1 base from V and 5 from J; bases not matched to a gene: 4. CDR3 size: 15 residues. From germline, CDR1 is LGHNA and CDR2 YSLEER. CDR3 DNA sequence: TGCGCCAGCAGCCAAGTACAGGGGCTGACCGGGGAGCTGTTTTTT. It yields the protein CASSQVQGLTGELFF.

The rearrangement uses TRBV27 and TRBJ2-3; 11 bases fit TRBD2. CDR1 MNHEY and CDR2 SMNVEV come from the germline V gene (reference sequence). This CDR3 comprises 15 residues. J was trimmed by 5 bases and V by 6 bases; bases with no gene match: 7. The DNA for the CDR3 is TGTGCCAGCAGGGAACTAGCGGGAGATGGAGATACGCAGTATTTT. Its translation: CASRELAGDGDTQYF.

This sequence joins TRBV6-6 and TRBJ1-5, with unresolved D. Germline CDR1 MNHNY, CDR2 SVGAGI (reference sequence). V was clipped by 4 bases and J by 0 bases, with 7 bases between them. The CDR3 contains 14 residues. CDR3 in DNA: TGTGCCAGCAGTTGGGCGGATAGCAATCAGCCCCAGCATTTT. Protein sequence: CASSWADSNQPQHF.

The chain recombines TRBV7-9 with TRBJ2-3; 15 bases align to TRBD2. Germline V CDR1 and CDR2: SEHNR, FQNEAQ (reference sequence). J was trimmed by 0 bases and V by 2 bases; bases with no gene match: 6. The CDR3 sequence is 19 residues long. The CDR3 nucleotides are TGTGCCAGCAGCTTACCCGGACTAGCGGGAGGGCCTAGCACAGATACGCAGTATTTT. Protein: CASSLPGLAGGPSTDTQYF.

The V gene is TRBV6-6, the J gene TRBJ1-2; D gene ambiguous. V dropped 5 bases and J dropped 7 bases, with 11 bases sitting between them. CDR3 length equals 12 residues. CDR1 is MNHNY, CDR2 SVGAGI, per germline (reference sequence). CDR3 in DNA: TGTGCCAGCAGTGACGAGGGTGGTGGCTACACCTTC. Translating it yields CASSDEGGGYTF.

The chain is built from TRBV6-5 and TRBJ1-1; D call uncertain. The CDR3 sequence is 13 residues long. Trimming stripped 0 bases from V and 1 base from J, with 3 bases between. Germline V gene sequence: CDR1 MNHEY, CDR2 SVGAGI. The CDR3 loop reads CASSYSANTEAFF. The CDR3 DNA reads as TGTGCCAGCAGTTACTCAGCGAACACTGAAGCTTTCTTT.

This sequence joins TRBV4-1 and TRBJ1-5, with 9 bases fitting TRBD1. The CDR3 covers 16 residues. The V segment lost 5 bases and the J segment 2 bases; nucleotides outside the gene matches: 7. Looked up from germline, CDR1 is MGHRA and CDR2 is YSYEKL. CDR3 nucleotide sequence: TGCGCCAGCAGCAACCCGGGACAGGGAGGCAATCAGCCCCAGCATTTT. This encodes CASSNPGQGGNQPQHF.